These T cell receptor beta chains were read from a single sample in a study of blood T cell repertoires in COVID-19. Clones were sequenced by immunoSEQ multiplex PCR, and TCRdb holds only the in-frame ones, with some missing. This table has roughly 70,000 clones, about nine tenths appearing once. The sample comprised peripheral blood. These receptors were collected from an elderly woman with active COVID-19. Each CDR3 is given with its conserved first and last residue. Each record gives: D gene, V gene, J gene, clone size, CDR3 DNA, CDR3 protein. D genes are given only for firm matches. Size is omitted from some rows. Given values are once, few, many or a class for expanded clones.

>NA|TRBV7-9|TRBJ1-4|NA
TGTGCCAGCAGCTCAGCCGGAGGATTCGCGGGTGAAAAACTGTTTTTT
CASSSAGGFAGEKLFF
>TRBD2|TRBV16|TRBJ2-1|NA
TGTGCCAGCAGCCAATCCCTAGCGGGAGGGGACAATGAGCAGTTCTTC
CASSQSLAGGDNEQFF
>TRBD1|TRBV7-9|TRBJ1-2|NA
TGTGCCAGCAGCCCCAGACAGGGGATCGACTATGGCTACACCTTC
CASSPRQGIDYGYTF
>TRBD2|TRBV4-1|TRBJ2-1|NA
TGCGCCAGCAGTGATATAGCGGGAGCCCCCAATGAGCAGTTCTTC
CASSDIAGAPNEQFF
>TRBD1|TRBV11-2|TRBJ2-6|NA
TGTGCCAGCAGCTTATTCCAGGGGGCGAAGGGGGCCAACGTCCTGACTTTC
CASSLFQGAKGANVLTF
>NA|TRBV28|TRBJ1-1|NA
TGTGCCAGCAGCGGATGGACAGCATTTGAAGCTTTCTTT
CASSGWTAFEAFF
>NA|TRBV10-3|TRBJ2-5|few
TGTGCCATCAGCGACCCCTACCGTAGGGAGAAAGAGACCCAGTACTTC
CAISDPYRREKETQYF
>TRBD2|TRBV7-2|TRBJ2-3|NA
TGTGCCAGCAGCTTAGGTCCCTTCTCTAGCGGGGGCACAGATACGCAGTATTTT
CASSLGPFSSGGTDTQYF
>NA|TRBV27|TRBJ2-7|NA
TGTGCCAGCAGCACCCTTGGGGGGAACTACGAGCAGTACTTC
CASSTLGGNYEQYF
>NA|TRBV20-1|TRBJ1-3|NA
TGCAGTGCTAGTATCCCGTCTGGAAACACCATATATTTT
CSASIPSGNTIYF
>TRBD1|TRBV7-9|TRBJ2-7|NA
TGTGCCAGCAGCTTAGTACAGGGGGCTGGGTACGAGCAGTACTTC
CASSLVQGAGYEQYF
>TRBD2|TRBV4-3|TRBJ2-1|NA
TGCGCCAGCAGCCAAGGATTGGGCTTACTAGCGGGAAAACGTTGGCAGTTCTTC
CASSQGLGLLAGKRWQFF
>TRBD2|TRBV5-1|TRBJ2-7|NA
TGCGCCAGCACGCTAGCGGGAGTGTTGTACGAGCAGTACTTC
CASTLAGVLYEQYF
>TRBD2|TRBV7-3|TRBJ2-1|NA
TGTGCCAGCAGCCCACCGGGGTCTAGCGGTCGTCACAATGAGCAGTTCTTC
CASSPPGSSGRHNEQFF
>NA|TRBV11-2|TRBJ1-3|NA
TGTGCCAGCAGCTTGACCGGCAGACTCCACTCTGGAAACACCATATATTTT
CASSLTGRLHSGNTIYF
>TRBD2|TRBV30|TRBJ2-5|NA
TGTGCCTGGAGTTTCCCCGGGGGGGGCCTCGGGGGAGAGACCCAGTACTTC
CAWSFPGGGLGGETQYF
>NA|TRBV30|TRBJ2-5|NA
TGTGCCTTGGCGGTCGTGGAGACCCAGTACTTC
CALAVVETQYF
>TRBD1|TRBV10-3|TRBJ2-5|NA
TGTGCCATCAGTGAAAACAGGGGGCTTCTCCAAGAGACCCAGTACTTC
CAISENRGLLQETQYF
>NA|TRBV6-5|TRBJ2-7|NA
TGTGCCAGCAGCCACGACAGCCGTCCTTTTTACGAGCAGTACTTC
CASSHDSRPFYEQYF
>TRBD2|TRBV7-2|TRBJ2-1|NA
TGTGCCAGCAGCTTAGAAAGGACTAGCGGGATACATGAGCAGTTCTTC
CASSLERTSGIHEQFF
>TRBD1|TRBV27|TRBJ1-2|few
TGTGCCAGCAGTCCCACAGGGGTAGGCTACACCTTC
CASSPTGVGYTF
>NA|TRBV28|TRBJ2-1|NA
TGTGCCAGCAGTTCGCCAGGGGGGCGATCCTACAATGAGCAGTTCTTC
CASSSPGGRSYNEQFF
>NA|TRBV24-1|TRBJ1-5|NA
TGTGCCACCTCCCGGGGAGGCCCTGTGGATCAGCCCCAGCATTTT
CATSRGGPVDQPQHF
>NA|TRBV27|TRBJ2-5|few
TGTGCCAGCAGTTTATCGGTAGAATCGGAGACCCAGTACTTC
CASSLSVESETQYF
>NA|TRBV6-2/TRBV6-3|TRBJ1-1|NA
TGTGCCAGCAGTTACTCGAAGGGGATCACTGAAGCTTTCTTT
CASSYSKGITEAFF
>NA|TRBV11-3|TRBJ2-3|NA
TGTGCCAGCAGCCCGGGGGTTACAGATACGCAGTATTTT
CASSPGVTDTQYF
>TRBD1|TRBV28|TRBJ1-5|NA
TGTGCCAGCTCGACAGGGGCCCAGCCCCAGCATTTT
CASSTGAQPQHF
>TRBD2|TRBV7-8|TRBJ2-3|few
TGTGCCAGCAGCTTAGTAGCGGGACGTAGCACAGATACGCAGTATTTT
CASSLVAGRSTDTQYF
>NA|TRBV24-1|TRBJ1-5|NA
TGTGCCACCAGTGAAACTGGCAGGCAGCCCCAGCATTTT
CATSETGRQPQHF
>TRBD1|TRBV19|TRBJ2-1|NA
TGTGCCAGTAGTACGTCGACAGGGGAAACGGATGAGCAGTTCTTC
CASSTSTGETDEQFF
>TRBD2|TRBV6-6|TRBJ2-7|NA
TGTGCCAGCAGTTACCTGGCGGGAGGCACCTACGAGCAGTACTTC
CASSYLAGGTYEQYF
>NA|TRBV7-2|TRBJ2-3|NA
TGTGCCAGCAGCCAACACCCCCCAGATACGCAGTATTTT
CASSQHPPDTQYF
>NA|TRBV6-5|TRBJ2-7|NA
TGTGCCAGCACGCGGGGCAGTTGGTCGTCCTACGAGCAGTACTTC
CASTRGSWSSYEQYF
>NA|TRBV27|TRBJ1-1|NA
TGTGCCAGCAGACCCAGGGGTTCCGGCACTGAAGCTTTCTTT
CASRPRGSGTEAFF
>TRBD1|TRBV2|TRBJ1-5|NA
TGTGCCAGCACCGCCGGACAGGAAAGGTCTCAGCCCCAGCATTTT
CASTAGQERSQPQHF
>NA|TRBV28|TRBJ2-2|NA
TGTGCCACACACCTGTCCGGGGAGCTGTTTTTT
CATHLSGELFF
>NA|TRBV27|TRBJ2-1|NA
TGTGCCAGCAGTTTAAGGCGGGATCCAAGCTCCTACAATGAGCAGTTCTTC
CASSLRRDPSSYNEQFF
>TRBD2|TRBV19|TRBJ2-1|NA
TGTGCCAGTAAAAGGGGACTAGCGACATCGTTTGGGGTTTACAATGAGCAGTTCTTC
CASKRGLATSFGVYNEQFF
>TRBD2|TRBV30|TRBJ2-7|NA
TGTGCCTGGAGTCCAAAGCGGGAGGGAGTATACGAGCAGTACTTC
CAWSPKREGVYEQYF
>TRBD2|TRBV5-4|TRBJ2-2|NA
TGTGCCAGCAGCACGGGCGGTGTAGCGGGCGGCACCGGGGAGCTGTTTTTT
CASSTGGVAGGTGELFF
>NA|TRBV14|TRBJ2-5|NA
TGTGCCAGCAGCGTAAAAACAGGGAGCCAAGAGACCCAGTACTTC
CASSVKTGSQETQYF